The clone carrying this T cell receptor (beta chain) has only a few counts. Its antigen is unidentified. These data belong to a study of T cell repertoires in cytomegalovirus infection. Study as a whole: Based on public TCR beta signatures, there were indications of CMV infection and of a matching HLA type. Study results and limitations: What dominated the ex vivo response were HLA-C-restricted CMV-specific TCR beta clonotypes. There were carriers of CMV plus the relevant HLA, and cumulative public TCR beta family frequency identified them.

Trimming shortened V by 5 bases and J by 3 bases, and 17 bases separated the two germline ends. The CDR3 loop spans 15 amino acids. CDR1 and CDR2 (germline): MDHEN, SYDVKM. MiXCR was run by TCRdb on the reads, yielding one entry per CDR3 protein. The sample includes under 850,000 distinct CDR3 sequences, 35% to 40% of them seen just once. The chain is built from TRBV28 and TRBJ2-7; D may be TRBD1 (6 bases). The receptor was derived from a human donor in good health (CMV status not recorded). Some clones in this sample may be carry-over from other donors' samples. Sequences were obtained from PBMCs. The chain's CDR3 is CASSARLWGLYEQYF. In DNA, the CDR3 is TGTGCCAGCAGTGCCCGACTGTGGGGGCTCTACGAGCAGTACTTC.